This T cell receptor beta chain was found in a study of OX40 agonist ivuxolimab in advanced cancers. V dropped 6 bases and J dropped 8; count of bases not matched to a gene: 16. CDR1 is LGHNA, CDR2 YSLEER, per germline. There are 17 residues in the CDR3. Only in-frame clones appear in the TCRdb table, and some are missing; sequencing was by immunoSEQ multiplex PCR. The sample includes 68,000 or so clones, 65% to 85% of them seen just once. Sequenced here: CD4+ or CD8+ T cells sorted from blood, sampled in a trial of the OX40 agonist ivuxolimab. The TCR sequence derives from an adult with an advanced solid tumor such as melanoma, head and neck, liver or kidney cancer. The V call is TRBV4-3, the J call TRBJ2-1; 10 bases are shared with TRBD2. The CDR3 nucleotides read TGCGCCAGCAGTCCGACCTGGACTAGCGGTTCCCGGGATGAGCAGTTCTTC. Translating it yields CASSPTWTSGSRDEQFF.